Sequencing of this T cell receptor beta chain was carried out in a study of T-cell reconstitution after alpha-beta-depleted transplantation in children. Findings of the study overall: Newly made T cells mostly supplied T-cell counts and diversity one year after transplant.

This clonotype was seen many times. Its antigen is undetermined. The authors prepared the TCRbeta library with unique molecular identifiers. TCRdb reprocessed the PCR reads with MiXCR, giving one entry per CDR3 protein. The data contain more than 85,000 distinct CDR3 sequences, around 6.1% of them singletons. Trimming shortened V by 2 bases and J by 10 bases, and 9 bases separated the two germline ends. The CDR3 consists of 12 residues. Germline V CDR1 and CDR2: SEHNR, FQNEAQ (reference sequence). The material was PBMCs, mostly from graft donor cells, obtained 60 days after TCRalphabeta/CD19-depleted stem cell transplant. The chain uses TRBV7-9 and TRBJ2-1; no definite D call. This sequence originates from a female patient aged 2-10 years who had a stem cell transplant for Fanconi anemia, so the T cells may come from the graft donor. CDR3 sequence reads: CASSLSRVEQFF. The CDR3 bases are TGTGCCAGCAGCTTATCTAGAGTCGAGCAGTTCTTC.